The present TCR beta chain was sequenced within a study of cytomegalovirus exposure and HLA in healthy donors. General study results and limits: As a later analysis showed, a missense DCLRE1C variant was linked to trimming of TCR beta V- and J-genes. Later work showed greater clonal expansion in HLA-associated TCR beta chains than in equally common others. There were some public TCRs occurring in many donors, but most TCR sequences were rare.

This CDR3 region has 15 residues. The V end was cut by 1 base, the J end by 1 base, with 8 bases between. Germline-derived CDR1 and CDR2 are SGHTS and YDEGEE. Vbeta (60) and Jbeta (13) primers were used in the PCR. As processed by the authors: In a later analysis, about 12 million of about 80 million unique beta chains occurred in at least two donors. Profiling relied on immunoSEQ multiplex PCR, and the TCRdb table lists in-frame clones only, not all of them. The V and J calls and clone size are taken from that table; D and trimming were inferred from the DNA. The table records over 90,000 clones, 60% to 75% of them present only once. This clone has more than one count but fewer than ten. Its antigen is still unknown.

Sequencing was performed on PBMCs. The clonotype comes from an older woman in good health and CMV-seropositive. V usage is TRBV5-8 and J usage is TRBJ2-2; D is unresolved. The CDR3 here is CASSLYLGNTGELFF. CDR3 DNA: TGTGCCAGCAGCTTGTATCTAGGGAACACCGGGGAGCTGTTTTTT.